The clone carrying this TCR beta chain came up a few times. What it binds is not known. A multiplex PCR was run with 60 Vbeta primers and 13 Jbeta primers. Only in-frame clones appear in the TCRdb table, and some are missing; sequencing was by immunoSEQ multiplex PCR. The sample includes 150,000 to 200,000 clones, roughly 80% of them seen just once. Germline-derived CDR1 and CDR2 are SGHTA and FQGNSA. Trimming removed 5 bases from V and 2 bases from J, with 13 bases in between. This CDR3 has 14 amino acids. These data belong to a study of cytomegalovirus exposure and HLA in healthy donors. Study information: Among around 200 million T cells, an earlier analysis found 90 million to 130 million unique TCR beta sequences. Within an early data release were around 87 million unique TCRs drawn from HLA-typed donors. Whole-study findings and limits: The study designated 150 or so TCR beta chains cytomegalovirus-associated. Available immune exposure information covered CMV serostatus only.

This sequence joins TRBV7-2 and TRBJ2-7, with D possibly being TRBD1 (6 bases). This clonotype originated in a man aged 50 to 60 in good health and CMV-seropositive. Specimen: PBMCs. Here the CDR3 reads CASSLTRQAYEQYF. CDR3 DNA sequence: TGTGCCAGCAGCCTCACCCGACAGGCCTACGAGCAGTACTTC.